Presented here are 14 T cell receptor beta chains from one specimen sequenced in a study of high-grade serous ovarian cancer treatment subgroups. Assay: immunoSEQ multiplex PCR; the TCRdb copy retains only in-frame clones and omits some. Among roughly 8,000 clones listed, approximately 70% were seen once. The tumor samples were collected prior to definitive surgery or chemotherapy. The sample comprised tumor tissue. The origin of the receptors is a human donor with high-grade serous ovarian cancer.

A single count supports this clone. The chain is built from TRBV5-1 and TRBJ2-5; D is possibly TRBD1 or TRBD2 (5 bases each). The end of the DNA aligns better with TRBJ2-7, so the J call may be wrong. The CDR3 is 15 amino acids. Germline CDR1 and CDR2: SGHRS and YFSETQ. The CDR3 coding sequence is TGCGCCAGCAGCTTGCCCGGGACCGGAGCCTACGAGCAGTACTTC. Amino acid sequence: CASSLPGTGAYEQYF.

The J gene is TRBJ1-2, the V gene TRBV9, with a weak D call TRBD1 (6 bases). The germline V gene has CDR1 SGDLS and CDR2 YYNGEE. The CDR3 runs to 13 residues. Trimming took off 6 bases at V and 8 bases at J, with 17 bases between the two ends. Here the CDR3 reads CASNRGAVGGYTF. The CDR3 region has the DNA TGTGCCAGCAATCGGGGGGCTGTGGGGGGCTACACCTTC. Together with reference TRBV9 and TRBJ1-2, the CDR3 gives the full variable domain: DSGVTQTPKHLITATGQRVTLRCSPRSGDLSVYWYQQSLDQGLQFLIQYYNGEERAKGNILERFSAQQFPDLHSELNLSSLELGDSALYFCASNRGAVGGYTFGSGTRLTVV.

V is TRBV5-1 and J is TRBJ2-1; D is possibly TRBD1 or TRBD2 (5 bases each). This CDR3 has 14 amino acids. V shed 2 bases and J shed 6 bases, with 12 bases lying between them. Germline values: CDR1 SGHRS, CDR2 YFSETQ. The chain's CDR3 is CASSLQTGGNEQFF. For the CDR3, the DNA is TGCGCCAGCAGCTTACAGACTGGGGGCAATGAGCAGTTCTTC.

CDR3 bases: TGTGCCAGCAGCCTGGGAGGGACTAGTCGAGGCGAGCAGTACTTC. Amino acids: CASSLGGTSRGEQYF. This chain joins TRBV28 and TRBJ2-7; 8 nucleotides agree with TRBD2. Germline CDR1 MDHEN, CDR2 SYDVKM. The J segment lost 6 bases and the V segment lost 6 bases, leaving 13 bases of the junction unmatched. This CDR3 region has 15 residues. Variable domain in full (rest from reference TRBV28 and TRBJ2-7): DVKVTQSSRYLVKRTGEKVFLECVQDMDHENMFWYRQDPGLGLRLIYFSYDVKMKEKGDIPEGYSVSREKKERFSLILESASTNQTSMYLCASSLGGTSRGEQYFGPGTRLTVT.

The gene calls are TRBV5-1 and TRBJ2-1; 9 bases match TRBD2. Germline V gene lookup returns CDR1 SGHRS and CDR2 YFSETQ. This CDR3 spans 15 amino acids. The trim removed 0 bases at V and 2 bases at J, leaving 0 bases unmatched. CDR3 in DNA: TGCGCCAGCAGCTTGGGACTAGCGGCCTACAATGAGCAGTTCTTC. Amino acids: CASSLGLAAYNEQFF.

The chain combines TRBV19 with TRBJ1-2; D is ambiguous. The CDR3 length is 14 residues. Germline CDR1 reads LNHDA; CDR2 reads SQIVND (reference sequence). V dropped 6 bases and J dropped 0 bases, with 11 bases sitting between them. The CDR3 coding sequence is TGTGCCAGTAGCCCCTTGGCACCTAACTATGGCTACACCTTC. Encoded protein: CASSPLAPNYGYTF.

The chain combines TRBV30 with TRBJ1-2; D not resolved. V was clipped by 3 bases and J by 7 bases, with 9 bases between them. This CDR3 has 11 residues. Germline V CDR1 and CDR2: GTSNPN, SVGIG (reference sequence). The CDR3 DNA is TGTGCCTGGAGCGCTCTGGTTGGCTACACCTTC. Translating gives CAWSALVGYTF.

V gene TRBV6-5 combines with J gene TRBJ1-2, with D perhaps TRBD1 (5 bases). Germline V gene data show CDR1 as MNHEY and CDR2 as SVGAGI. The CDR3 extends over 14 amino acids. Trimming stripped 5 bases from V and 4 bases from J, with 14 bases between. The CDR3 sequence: CASSRLGGGYGYTF. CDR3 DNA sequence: TGTGCCAGCAGTCGTCTCGGGGGGGGCTATGGCTACACCTTC.

The CDR3 loop is CASSRLAGSYNEQFF. The CDR3 bases are TGTGCCAGCAGCAGACTAGCGGGATCCTACAATGAGCAGTTCTTC. The rearrangement joins TRBV11-3 to TRBJ2-1; 11 nucleotides align to TRBD2. After removal of 5 bases from V and 1 base from J, the junction contained 1 base not matched to a gene. CDR1 and CDR2 (germline): SGHNT, YENEEA. The CDR3 is made up of 15 amino acids.

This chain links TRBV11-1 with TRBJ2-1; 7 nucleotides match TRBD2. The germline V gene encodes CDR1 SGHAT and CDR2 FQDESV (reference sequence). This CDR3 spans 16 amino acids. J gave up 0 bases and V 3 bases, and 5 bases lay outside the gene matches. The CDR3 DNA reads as TGTGCCAGCAGCTTTGGGGGGGAGAGCTCCTACAATGAGCAGTTCTTC. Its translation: CASSFGGESSYNEQFF.

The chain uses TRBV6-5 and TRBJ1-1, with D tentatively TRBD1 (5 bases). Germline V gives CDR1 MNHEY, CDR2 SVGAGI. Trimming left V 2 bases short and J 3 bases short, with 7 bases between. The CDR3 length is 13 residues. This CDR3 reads CASSYAGHTEAFF. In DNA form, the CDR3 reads TGTGCCAGCAGTTACGCAGGGCACACTGAAGCTTTCTTT.

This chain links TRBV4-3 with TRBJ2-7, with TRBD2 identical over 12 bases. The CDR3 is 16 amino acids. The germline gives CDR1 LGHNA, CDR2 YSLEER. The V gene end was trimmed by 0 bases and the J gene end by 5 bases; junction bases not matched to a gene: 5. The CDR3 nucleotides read TGCGCCAGCAGCCAAGATCTGGGGACTAGCGGGCACGAGCAGTACTTC. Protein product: CASSQDLGTSGHEQYF.

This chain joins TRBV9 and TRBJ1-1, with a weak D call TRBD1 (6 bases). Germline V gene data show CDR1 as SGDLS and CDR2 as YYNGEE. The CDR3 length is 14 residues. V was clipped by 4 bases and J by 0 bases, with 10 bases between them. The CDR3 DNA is TGTGCCAGCAGCTTTGGACAGCTGAACACTGAAGCTTTCTTT. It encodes CASSFGQLNTEAFF.

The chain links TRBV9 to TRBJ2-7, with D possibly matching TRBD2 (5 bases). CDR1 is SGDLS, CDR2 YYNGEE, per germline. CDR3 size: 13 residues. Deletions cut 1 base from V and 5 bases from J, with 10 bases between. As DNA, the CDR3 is TGTGCCAGCAGCGTAATTTCCGGGGACGAGCAGTACTTC. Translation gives CASSVISGDEQYF.